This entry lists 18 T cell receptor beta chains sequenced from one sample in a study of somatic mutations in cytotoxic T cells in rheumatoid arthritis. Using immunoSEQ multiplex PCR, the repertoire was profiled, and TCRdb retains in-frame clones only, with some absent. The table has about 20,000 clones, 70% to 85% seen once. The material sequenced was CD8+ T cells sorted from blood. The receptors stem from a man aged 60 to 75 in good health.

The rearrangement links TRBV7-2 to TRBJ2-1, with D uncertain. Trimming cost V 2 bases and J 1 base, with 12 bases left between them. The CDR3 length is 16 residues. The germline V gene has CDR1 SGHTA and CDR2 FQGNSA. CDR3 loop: CASSLTASSSYNEQFF. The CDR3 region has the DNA TGTGCCAGCAGCTTAACGGCTAGTAGTTCCTACAATGAGCAGTTCTTC. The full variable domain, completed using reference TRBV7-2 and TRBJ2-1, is GAGVSQSPSNKVTEKGKDVELRCDPISGHTALYWYRQSLGQGLEFLIYFQGNSAPDKSGLPSDRFSAERTGGSVSTLTIQRTQQEDSAVYLCASSLTASSSYNEQFFGPGTRLTVL.

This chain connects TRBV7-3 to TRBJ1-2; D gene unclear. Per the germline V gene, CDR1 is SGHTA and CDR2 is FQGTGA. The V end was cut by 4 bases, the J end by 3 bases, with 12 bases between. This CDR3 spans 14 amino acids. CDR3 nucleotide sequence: TGTGCCAGCAGCTCCCGAGGAGGGCACTATGGCTACACCTTC. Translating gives CASSSRGGHYGYTF.

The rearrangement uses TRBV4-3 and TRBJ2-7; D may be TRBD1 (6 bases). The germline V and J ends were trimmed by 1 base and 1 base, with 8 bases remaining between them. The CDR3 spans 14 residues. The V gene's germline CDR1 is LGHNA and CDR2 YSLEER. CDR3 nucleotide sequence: TGCGCCAGCAGCCAAGCCGGACAGTCCTACGAGCAGTACTTC. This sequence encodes CASSQAGQSYEQYF.

CDR3 in amino acids: CASSLSPTYEQYF. The CDR3 DNA reads as TGTGCCAGCAGTTTATCCCCCACCTACGAGCAGTACTTC. The V gene is TRBV27, the J gene TRBJ2-7; D is undetermined. Per germline, CDR1 MNHEY and CDR2 SMNVEV (reference sequence). The CDR3 sequence is 13 residues long. V was cut by 0 bases and J by 2 bases, with 5 bases left in between.

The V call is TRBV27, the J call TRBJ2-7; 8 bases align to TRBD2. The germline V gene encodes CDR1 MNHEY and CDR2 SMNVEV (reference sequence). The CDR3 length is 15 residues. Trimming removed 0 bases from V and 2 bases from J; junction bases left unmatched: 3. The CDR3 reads CASSLSPGLAYEQYF. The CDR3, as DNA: TGTGCCAGCAGTTTATCACCGGGACTAGCCTACGAGCAGTACTTC.

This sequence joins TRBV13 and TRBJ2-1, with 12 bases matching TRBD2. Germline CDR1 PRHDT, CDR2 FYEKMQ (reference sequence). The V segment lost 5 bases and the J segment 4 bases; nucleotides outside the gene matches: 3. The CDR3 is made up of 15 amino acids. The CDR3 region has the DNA TGTGCCAGCAGCGGTGGGACTAGCGGGTACAATGAGCAGTTCTTC. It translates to CASSGGTSGYNEQFF.

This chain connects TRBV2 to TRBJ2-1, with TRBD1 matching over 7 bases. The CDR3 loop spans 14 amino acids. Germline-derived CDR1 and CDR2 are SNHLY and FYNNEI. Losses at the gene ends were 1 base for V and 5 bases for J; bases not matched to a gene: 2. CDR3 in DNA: TGTGCCAGCAGTGAAGGACAGGGAGACAATGAGCAGTTCTTC. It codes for CASSEGQGDNEQFF.

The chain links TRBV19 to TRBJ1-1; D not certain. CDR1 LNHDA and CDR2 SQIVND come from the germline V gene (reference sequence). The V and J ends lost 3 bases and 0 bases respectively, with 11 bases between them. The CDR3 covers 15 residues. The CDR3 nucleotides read TGTGCCAGTAGTATCCCGGAGAGCTTGAACACTGAAGCTTTCTTT. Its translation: CASSIPESLNTEAFF. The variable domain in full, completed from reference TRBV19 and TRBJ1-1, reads DGGITQSPKYLFRKEGQNVTLSCEQNLNHDAMYWYRQDPGQGLRLIYYSQIVNDFQKGDIAEGYSVSREKKESFPLTVTSAQKNPTAFYLCASSIPESLNTEAFFGQGTRLTVV.

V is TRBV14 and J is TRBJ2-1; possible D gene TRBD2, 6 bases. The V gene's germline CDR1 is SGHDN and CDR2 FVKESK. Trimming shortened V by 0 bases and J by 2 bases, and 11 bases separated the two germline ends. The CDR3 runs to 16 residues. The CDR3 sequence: CASSQEGPGAYNEQFF. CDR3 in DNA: TGTGCCAGCAGCCAAGAAGGCCCGGGGGCCTACAATGAGCAGTTCTTC.

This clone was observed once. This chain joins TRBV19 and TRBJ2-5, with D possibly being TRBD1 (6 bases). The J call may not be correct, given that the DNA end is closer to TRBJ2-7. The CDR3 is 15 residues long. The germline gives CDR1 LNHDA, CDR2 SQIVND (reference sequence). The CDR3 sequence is CASSPFGTSAYEQYF. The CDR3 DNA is TGTGCCAGTAGTCCATTCGGGACAAGTGCCTACGAGCAGTACTTC.

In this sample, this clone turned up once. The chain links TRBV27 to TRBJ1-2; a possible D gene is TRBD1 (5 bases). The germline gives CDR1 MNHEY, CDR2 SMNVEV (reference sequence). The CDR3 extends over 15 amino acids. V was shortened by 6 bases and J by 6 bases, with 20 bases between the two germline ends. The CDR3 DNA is TGTGCCAGCAGAACCTACTCGGACACCCTGGATGGCTACACCTTC. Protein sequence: CASRTYSDTLDGYTF.

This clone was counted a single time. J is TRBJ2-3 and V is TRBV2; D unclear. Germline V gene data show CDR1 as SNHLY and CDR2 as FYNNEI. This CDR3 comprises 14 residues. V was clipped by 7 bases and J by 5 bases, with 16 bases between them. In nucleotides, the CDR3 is TGTGCCAGCAATCGCGGAACTACCCAAGATACGCAGTATTTT. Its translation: CASNRGTTQDTQYF.

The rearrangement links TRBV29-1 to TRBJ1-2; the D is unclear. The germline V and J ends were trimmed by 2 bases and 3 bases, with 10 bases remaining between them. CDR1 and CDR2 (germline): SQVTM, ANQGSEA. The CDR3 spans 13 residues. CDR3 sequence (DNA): TGCAGCGTTGAACTTCGGGAGGACTATGGCTACACCTTC. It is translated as CSVELREDYGYTF.

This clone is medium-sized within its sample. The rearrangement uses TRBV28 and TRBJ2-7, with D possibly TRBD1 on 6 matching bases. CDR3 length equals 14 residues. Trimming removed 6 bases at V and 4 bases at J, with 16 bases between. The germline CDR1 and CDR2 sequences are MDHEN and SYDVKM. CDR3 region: CASSSTGTTYEQYF. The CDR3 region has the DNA TGTGCCAGCAGCTCCACCGGGACAACTTACGAGCAGTACTTC.

The CDR3 coding sequence is TGTGCCAGCAGTGAAGCGCACAGGGGAAACTACGAGCAGTACTTC. Its protein product is CASSEAHRGNYEQYF. The V call is TRBV6-1, the J call TRBJ2-7; 7 bases are shared with TRBD1. CDR3 length equals 15 residues. J gave up 3 bases and V 0 bases, and 5 bases lay outside the gene matches. Germline V CDR1 and CDR2: MNHNS, SASEGT.

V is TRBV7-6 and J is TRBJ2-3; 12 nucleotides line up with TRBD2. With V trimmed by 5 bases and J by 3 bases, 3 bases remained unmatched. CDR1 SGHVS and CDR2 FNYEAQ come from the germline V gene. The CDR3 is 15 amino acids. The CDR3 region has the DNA TGTGCCAGCAGCAGACTAGCGGGGGCGACAGATACGCAGTATTTT. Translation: CASSRLAGATDTQYF.

DNA of the CDR3: TGTGCCAGCAGTTACTCACCCGCAGGGTTGTCCTACGAGCAGTACTTC. Protein: CASSYSPAGLSYEQYF. The V and J genes are TRBV6-5 and TRBJ2-5, with D perhaps matching TRBD1 (5 bases). The tail of the sequence fits TRBJ2-7 better, so the J call may be wrong. Germline V gene sequence: CDR1 MNHEY, CDR2 SVGAGI. CDR3 length: 16 amino acids.

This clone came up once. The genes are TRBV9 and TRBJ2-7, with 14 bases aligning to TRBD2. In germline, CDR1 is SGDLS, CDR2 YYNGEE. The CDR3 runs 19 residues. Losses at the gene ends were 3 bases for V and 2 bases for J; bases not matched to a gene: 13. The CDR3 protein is CASSASGTSGSSNPYEQYF. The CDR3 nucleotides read TGTGCCAGCAGCGCTAGCGGGACTAGCGGGAGTTCCAACCCCTACGAGCAGTACTTC.